This T cell receptor beta chain was sequenced in a study of shared clonotypes between healthy human individuals. General observations from the study: Approximately 5.4% of naive CD4 clonotypes were common to several donors. Generation probabilities were higher for clonotypes shared across all four sorted-subset donors than for unshared ones.

Template for every sorted-subset replicate PCR totaled approximately 0.2 ug DNA, around 33,000 T cell genomes. Using immunoSEQ multiplex PCR, the repertoire was profiled, and TCRdb retains in-frame clones only, with some absent. This table holds some 680,000 clones, approximately 73% found once. Germline loops: CDR1 MNHEY, CDR2 SMNVEV (reference sequence). The CDR3 has 15 amino acids. Germline trimming cut 6 bases from V and 0 bases from J; bases unmatched to any gene: 5. Comments on this clone: Its target is unknown.

The sequenced sample consisted of memory CD4+ T cells sorted from blood. Regarding subset: CD45RA-negative fraction. The genes are TRBV27 and TRBJ1-5, with 7 bases aligning to TRBD1. The source of this sequence is a woman under 40 in good health. Written as DNA, the CDR3 is TGTGCCAGCAGGCAGGACAGGCGTAGCAATCAGCCCCAGCATTTT. Translation gives CASRQDRRSNQPQHF.